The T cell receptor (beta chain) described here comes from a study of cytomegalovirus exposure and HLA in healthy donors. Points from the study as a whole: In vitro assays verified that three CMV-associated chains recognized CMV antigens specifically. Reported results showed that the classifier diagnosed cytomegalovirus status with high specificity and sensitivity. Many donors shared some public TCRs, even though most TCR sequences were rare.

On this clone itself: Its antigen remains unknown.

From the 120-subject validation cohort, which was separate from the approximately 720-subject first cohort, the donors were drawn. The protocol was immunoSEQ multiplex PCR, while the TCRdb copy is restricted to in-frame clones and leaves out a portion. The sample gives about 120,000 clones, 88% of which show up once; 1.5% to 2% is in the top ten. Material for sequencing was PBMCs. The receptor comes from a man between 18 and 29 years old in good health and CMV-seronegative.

In nucleotides, the CDR3 is TGCGCCAGCAGCTCGCGGGGGGACTCCTACAATGAGCAGTTCTTC. Its translation: CASSSRGDSYNEQFF. The V call is TRBV5-1, the J call TRBJ2-1; 8 bases line up with TRBD2. V was clipped by 3 bases and J by 0 bases; unmatched bases: 2. Germline V lookup: CDR1 SGHRS, CDR2 YFSETQ. CDR3 size: 15 residues. Full variable domain (outside the CDR3, taken from reference TRBV5-1 and TRBJ2-1): KAGVTQTPRYLIKTRGQQVTLSCSPISGHRSVSWYQQTPGQGLQFLFEYFSETQRNKGNFPGRFSGRQFSNSRSEMNVSTLELGDSALYLCASSSRGDSYNEQFFGPGTRLTVL.